This T cell receptor beta chain emerged from a study of human T cells and chemical hapten exposure. As for the study in general: Patch tests containing 0.01% DPC, applied to the upper back, were read at 6 days. Small volume differences among pooled libraries mainly caused per-sample TCR yield variation.

The CDR3 length is 12 residues. Germline V lookup: CDR1 MRHNA, CDR2 SNTAGT. The V and J ends lost 8 bases and 6 bases respectively, with 12 bases between them. This clonotype has only a few counts. Described time point: patch test 1, 2 weeks after DPC sensitization. The treatment was: therapeutic diphenylcyclopropenone sensitization with weekly scalp DPC. The starting material, unfractionated whole blood, was used for total RNA extraction. The library tagged each cDNA molecule with unique molecular identifiers. TCRdb independently ran MiXCR on the RACE reads; one entry per CDR3 protein. The sample contains about 82,000 distinct CDR3 sequences, approximately 12% of which appear only once.

The sample in question was whole blood, obtained in connection with sensitization to the hapten diphenylcyclopropenone (DPC). This sequence was found in a woman between 50 and 59 years old with alopecia areata. Some clones in this sample may be carry-over from other donors' samples. The genes are TRBV6-4 and TRBJ2-3, with D possibly being TRBD2 (6 bases). The CDR3 region is CASLARGDTQYF. CDR3 DNA sequence: TGTGCCAGCCTAGCTCGGGGGGATACGCAGTATTTT.